One and the same sample provided the 17 T cell receptor beta chains below, sequenced in a study of vaccination and CD4 T cells after COVID-19 (dated by TCRdb to the early 2020s). Libraries were made using PCR. These reads were obtained on an Illumina iSeq 100. DNA from cultured CD4+ T cells was subjected to TCR sequencing with the Oncomine TCR Beta short-read assay at the Johns Hopkins FTIC core. TCRdb ran its own pipeline on the public reads, namely fastp trimming at Q25 and MiXCR clone calling, and kept in-frame beta chains. Rows with a matching CDR3 protein are joined into one entry that keeps the most common DNA and genes. The sample table records roughly 6,600 distinct CDR3 sequences; approximately 20% of these occur just once. The top ten constitute over 20% of the sample. The intended sense of this specimen's treatment or condition label: roughly 11-day PBMC culture with coronavirus spike peptide pools or control peptides (ViraFEST assay).

For these TCRs, the target antigens are not known. Material: CD4+ T cells from blood, cultured in vitro, obtained after SARS-CoV-2 vaccination. The receptor set was obtained from a human donor who had recovered from COVID-19.

The sample holds a few counts of this clonotype. The chain uses TRBV11-3 and TRBJ2-1; 10 bases map to TRBD1. CDR1 and CDR2 (germline): SGHNT, YENEEA. The trim removed 5 bases at V and 1 base at J, leaving 2 bases unmatched. CDR3 length: 15 residues. CDR3 amino acids: CASSQGQGSYNEQFF. Written as DNA, the CDR3 is TGTGCCAGCAGCCAGGGACAGGGGTCCTACAATGAGCAGTTCTTC.

The chain uses TRBV5-1 and TRBJ2-5; TRBD2 matches 12 bases. This CDR3 spans 17 amino acids. CDR1 and CDR2 from the germline V gene are SGHRS and YFSETQ. The ends lost 1 base at V and 1 base at J; junction bases unmatched: 5. The CDR3 loop reads CASSLLLGLAGQETQYF. The DNA of the CDR3 is TGCGCCAGCAGCTTGCTCCTGGGACTAGCGGGCCAAGAGACCCAGTACTTC.

This clonotype is medium-sized by share. The chain uses TRBV7-9 and TRBJ1-2; weak D call: TRBD1 (5 bases). The V and J ends lost 7 bases and 8 bases respectively, with 14 bases between them. Germline V gene data show CDR1 as SEHNR and CDR2 as FQNEAQ (reference sequence). The CDR3 totals 12 residues. The CDR3 sequence is CASTSQGSGYTF. The CDR3 nucleotides read TGTGCCAGCACCAGTCAGGGATCCGGCTACACCTTC.

By share, this clonotype counts as medium-sized (0.01 to 0.1%). The chain has TRBV27 and TRBJ2-7; D is possibly TRBD1 or TRBD2 (5 bases each). Per the germline V gene, CDR1 is MNHEY and CDR2 is SMNVEV (reference sequence). This CDR3 is built from 15 residues. V was trimmed by 4 bases and J by 3 bases, leaving 16 bases between them. For the CDR3, the DNA is TGTGCCAGCAGTTCCTATAGGGGACCATACTACGAGCAGTACTTC. Translated, it gives CASSSYRGPYYEQYF.

This clonotype has only one observation. This chain joins TRBV10-2 and TRBJ2-3; either TRBD1 or TRBD2 may fit D (7 bases each). CDR1 is WSHSY, CDR2 SAAADI, per germline. Trimming removed 0 bases from V and 4 bases from J, with 11 bases in between. The CDR3 consists of 15 residues. The CDR3, as DNA: TGCGCCAGCAGTGAGTCTCAGGGGGGGGCAGATACGCAGTATTTT. Its protein product is CASSESQGGADTQYF.

This clonotype was observed a few times. This chain connects TRBV6-2 or TRBV6-3 to TRBJ1-2; D call uncertain. V was cut by 5 bases and J by 8 bases, with 12 bases left in between. The CDR3 runs to 12 residues. Germline V lookup: CDR1 MNHEY, CDR2 SVGEGT. In nucleotides, the CDR3 is TGTGCCAGCAGTCGGATCTTGGGGGGCTACACCTTC. Residues: CASSRILGGYTF.

This clonotype came up a few times. This sequence joins TRBV5-4 and TRBJ2-5; 11 bases fit TRBD2. Trimming removed 4 bases from V and 5 bases from J; junction bases left unmatched: 7. This CDR3 comprises 15 residues. Germline V gene lookup returns CDR1 SGHNT and CDR2 YYREEE (reference sequence). In DNA form, the CDR3 reads TGTGCCAGCAGCCCGACTAGCGGGGTTAGGGAGACCCAGTACTTC. Amino acids: CASSPTSGVRETQYF.

By frequency in the sample, this clonotype is medium-sized. The rearrangement joins TRBV6-5 to TRBJ2-5, with D possibly being TRBD2 (6 bases). The CDR3 covers 14 residues. Trimming took off 0 bases at V and 2 bases at J, with 7 bases between the two ends. In germline, CDR1 is MNHEY, CDR2 SVGAGI. The CDR3 region has the DNA TGTGCCAGCAGTTACTCGCGGGATCAAGAGACCCAGTACTTC. This translates into CASSYSRDQETQYF.

Sample share makes this clonotype medium-sized. The chain carries TRBV20-1 and TRBJ2-7, with a possible D match to TRBD1 (6 bases). The CDR3 sequence is 15 residues long. Germline lookup yields CDR1 DFQATT and CDR2 SNEGSKA (reference sequence). V lost 4 bases, J lost 3 bases, and 19 bases lay in between. CDR3 sequence reads: CSATKTYTGNYEQYF. The CDR3, as DNA: TGCAGTGCTACCAAGACGTATACAGGGAACTACGAGCAGTACTTC.

The chain carries TRBV28 and TRBJ1-2, with 7 nucleotides matching TRBD1. Looked up from germline, CDR1 is MDHEN and CDR2 is SYDVKM. CDR3 length equals 14 residues. The V segment lost 6 bases and the J segment 3 bases; nucleotides outside the gene matches: 7. The CDR3 here is CASRPTGEDYGYTF. The CDR3 DNA sequence: TGTGCCAGCAGGCCTACAGGGGAAGACTATGGCTACACCTTC.

J is TRBJ2-5 and V is TRBV5-3, with D perhaps matching TRBD2 (7 bases). TRBV5-3 is an ORF; its function is uncertain. This CDR3 contains 16 residues. Trimming shortened V by 0 bases and J by 2 bases, and 14 bases separated the two germline ends. CDR3 sequence (DNA): TGTGCCAGAAGCTTGGTTGGCGGGGGCTTACAAGAGACCCAGTACTTC. It specifies CARSLVGGGLQETQYF.

In this sample, this clonotype is medium-sized. The chain has TRBV28 and TRBJ2-5, with D hard to call. CDR3 size: 11 residues. CDR1 and CDR2 (germline): MDHEN, SYDVKM. V lost 5 bases and J lost 4, with 5 bases in between. The CDR3 coding sequence is TGTGCCAGCAGTGCCAGAGAGACCCAGTACTTC. Translated: CASSARETQYF.

This clonotype has only one observation. This chain joins TRBV5-1 and TRBJ1-6, with 9 bases fitting TRBD1. Losses at the gene ends were 3 bases for V and 1 base for J; bases not matched to a gene: 5. Germline loops: CDR1 SGHRS, CDR2 YFSETQ. The CDR3 is made up of 17 amino acids. The CDR3 protein is CASSWGQGGSYNSPLHF. The CDR3, as DNA: TGCGCCAGCAGCTGGGGACAGGGAGGGTCCTATAATTCACCCCTCCACTTT.

This clonotype was recorded a few times. The chain is built from TRBV20-1 and TRBJ2-6; 8 bases are a match to TRBD1. The length of the CDR3 is 19 residues. Unmatched junction bases numbered 13, after V lost 3 bases and J lost 0 bases. Germline assignment: CDR1 DFQATT and CDR2 SNEGSKA (reference sequence). The CDR3 reads CSARGDRTNLYSGANVLTF. CDR3 coding DNA: TGCAGTGCTAGGGGGGACAGGACTAATTTGTACTCTGGGGCCAACGTCCTGACTTTC.

This clonotype was detected a few times. The J gene is TRBJ2-1, the V gene TRBV20-1, with 10 positions matching TRBD2. The germline V gene encodes CDR1 DFQATT and CDR2 SNEGSKA (reference sequence). The trim removed 0 bases at V and 0 bases at J, leaving 5 bases unmatched. The CDR3 runs 17 residues. DNA for the CDR3: TGCAGTGCTAGAGAAATGTCTAGCGGGAGCTCCTACAATGAGCAGTTCTTC. As protein: CSAREMSSGSSYNEQFF.

Concerning this clonotype: One end of the junction is discordant with germline, which a read error may explain. The rearrangement links TRBV6-1 to TRBJ2-7; no clear D gene. There are 14 residues in the CDR3. Germline CDR1 and CDR2: MNHNS and SASEGT. The CDR3, as DNA: TGTACCAGCAGCCGAAGGGCGGATTCCTACGAGCAGTACTTC. Translated, it gives CTSSRRADSYEQYF.

Only a few counts were recorded for this clonotype. The chain employs TRBV28 and TRBJ2-1; 9 bases match TRBD2. Germline V gene sequence: CDR1 MDHEN, CDR2 SYDVKM. V lost 7 bases to trimming and J lost 9 bases; unmatched junction nucleotides: 19. The CDR3 consists of 17 residues. The CDR3 sequence is CASTMTSGLLRASEQFF. The CDR3 nucleotides are TGTGCCAGCACCATGACTAGCGGATTACTTCGGGCGAGTGAGCAGTTCTTC.